The 17 T cell receptor beta chains reported below all come from one sample, sequenced in a study of cytomegalovirus exposure and HLA in healthy donors. With 60 Vbeta and 13 Jbeta primers, the PCR was carried out. TCRdb's copy holds only in-frame clones and misses some; the assay was immunoSEQ multiplex PCR. Of 100,000 or so clones listed, roughly 70% are singletons. The sequencing sample was made of PBMCs. Every receptor here comes from a middle-aged man in good health and CMV-seronegative.

The chain uses TRBV5-4 and TRBJ2-4; possibly TRBD2 for D (5 bases). V shed 1 base and J shed 0 bases, with 8 bases lying between them. The CDR3 sequence is 15 residues long. Germline V gives CDR1 SGHNT, CDR2 YYREEE (reference sequence). This CDR3 reads CASSLLGEAKNIQYF. CDR3 sequence (DNA): TGTGCCAGCAGCTTGCTCGGGGAAGCCAAAAACATTCAGTACTTC.

This chain connects TRBV5-1 to TRBJ1-6, with 7 bases aligning to TRBD1. The germline V gene has CDR1 SGHRS and CDR2 YFSETQ. The J segment lost 7 bases and the V segment lost 4 bases, leaving 5 bases of the junction unmatched. This CDR3 is built from 14 residues. This chain's CDR3 is CASSTTGRNSPLHF. CDR3 coding DNA: TGCGCCAGCAGCACGACAGGGCGCAATTCACCCCTCCACTTT.

The chain uses TRBV19 and TRBJ1-2; D perhaps matches TRBD1 (6 bases). Trimming stripped 5 bases from V and 2 bases from J, with 15 bases between. The CDR3 runs to 15 residues. The germline V gene encodes CDR1 LNHDA and CDR2 SQIVND (reference sequence). Written as DNA, the CDR3 is TGTGCCAGTAGTGAACGCGGACAGAGGAACTATGGCTACACCTTC. The encoded protein is CASSERGQRNYGYTF. The variable domain in full, completed from reference TRBV19 and TRBJ1-2, reads DGGITQSPKYLFRKEGQNVTLSCEQNLNHDAMYWYRQDPGQGLRLIYYSQIVNDFQKGDIAEGYSVSREKKESFPLTVTSAQKNPTAFYLCASSERGQRNYGYTFGSGTRLTVV.

The chain employs TRBV27 and TRBJ2-4; 7 bases are a match to TRBD2. Germline loops: CDR1 MNHEY, CDR2 SMNVEV (reference sequence). The CDR3 covers 18 residues. The V gene end was trimmed by 5 bases and the J gene end by 0 bases; junction bases not matched to a gene: 13. This CDR3 reads CASSLAGERGLAKNIQYF. In DNA form, the CDR3 reads TGTGCCAGCAGTCTCGCGGGGGAGCGGGGACTAGCCAAAAACATTCAGTACTTC.

This sequence joins TRBV5-3 and TRBJ1-2, with D uncertain. TRBV5-3 is recorded as an ORF, its role being uncertain. Trimming removed 2 bases from V and 5 bases from J, with 13 bases in between. This CDR3 comprises 14 residues. Here the CDR3 reads CARSFRDPSYGYTF. The CDR3 bases are TGTGCCAGAAGCTTTCGGGATCCCTCATATGGCTACACCTTC.

This clone was counted a single time. The CDR3 DNA sequence: TGTGCCTGGAGTGTACGGAGGCAAGAGACCCAGTACTTC. Protein: CAWSVRRQETQYF. The chain recombines TRBV30 with TRBJ2-5; D possibly corresponds to TRBD2 (5 bases). The CDR3 covers 13 residues. Germline V gene lookup returns CDR1 GTSNPN and CDR2 SVGIG (reference sequence). V was trimmed by 0 bases and J by 2 bases, leaving 7 bases between them.

The DNA for the CDR3 is TGTGCCAGCAGCCCTGACAGGGGGCGCGGAGAGCAGTACTTC. Amino acid sequence: CASSPDRGRGEQYF. V gene TRBV5-4 combines with J gene TRBJ2-7; 10 bases are shared with TRBD1. This CDR3 contains 14 residues. Trimming removed 4 bases from V and 7 bases from J; junction bases left unmatched: 8. The germline V gene has CDR1 SGHNT and CDR2 YYREEE (reference sequence).

This sequence joins TRBV28 and TRBJ2-7; TRBD2 is a possible D gene (6 bases). This CDR3 has 13 amino acids. Germline values: CDR1 MDHEN, CDR2 SYDVKM. Trimming removed 5 bases at V and 0 bases at J, with 8 bases between. In nucleotides, the CDR3 is TGTGCCAGCAGTCCGGGAGTCTCCTACGAGCAGTACTTC. Encoded protein: CASSPGVSYEQYF.

The table lists this clone with a count of one. The chain joins TRBV5-1 to TRBJ2-5; perhaps TRBD1 as D (6 bases). The J call is doubtful: the DNA matches TRBJ2-7 better. The CDR3 is 16 residues long. CDR1 is SGHRS, CDR2 YFSETQ, per germline. CDR3 in DNA: TGCGCCAGCAGCTTGGCCCGGGGCAGGGGCTCCTACGAGCAGTACTTC. Translating it yields CASSLARGRGSYEQYF.

The chain's CDR3 is CASSMLGTANEKLFF. CDR3 bases: TGTGCCAGTAGTATGCTCGGGACAGCGAATGAAAAACTGTTTTTT. The rearrangement links TRBV19 to TRBJ1-4, with 7 bases aligning to TRBD1. Germline CDR1 LNHDA, CDR2 SQIVND (reference sequence). V was clipped by 3 bases and J by 5 bases; unmatched bases: 6. CDR3 length: 15 residues.

This chain joins TRBV4-1 and TRBJ1-1; D remains ambiguous. The CDR3 is 15 amino acids. Germline values: CDR1 MGHRA, CDR2 YSYEKL. Between the trimmed V and J ends, which lost 1 base and 6 bases, there was a span of 15 bases. CDR3 in DNA: TGCGCCAGCAGCCAAGGACCACGAGGAGGGCCTGAAGCTTTCTTT. Translation gives CASSQGPRGGPEAFF.

In DNA form, the CDR3 reads TGTGCCAGCAGCTTAGTTCAATCTCAGGAGACCCAGTACTTC. Amino acid sequence: CASSLVQSQETQYF. The chain combines TRBV7-6 with TRBJ2-5; D is ambiguous. Per the germline V gene, CDR1 is SGHVS and CDR2 is FNYEAQ. CDR3 length equals 14 residues. Trimming removed 1 base from V and 5 bases from J, with 11 bases in between.

The J gene is TRBJ1-5, the V gene TRBV7-8, with 12 bases lining up with TRBD1. The germline gives CDR1 SGHVS, CDR2 FQNEAQ. This CDR3 is 18 amino acids long. The V and J ends lost 1 base and 1 base, in that order; junction bases with no gene match: 5. The CDR3 region is CASSLGDRGLGSNQPQHF. CDR3 coding DNA: TGTGCCAGCAGCTTAGGGGACAGGGGGCTAGGGAGCAATCAGCCCCAGCATTTT.

This clone was seen just once. The CDR3 nucleotides are TGTGCCAGCAGCCAAGAGAGCCTAGCGGGGAGGTACGAGCAGTACTTC. As protein: CASSQESLAGRYEQYF. The chain uses TRBV4-2 and TRBJ2-7, with TRBD2 identical over 9 bases. The CDR3 length is 16 residues. Germline V CDR1 and CDR2: LGHNA, YNFKEQ. The J segment lost 4 bases and the V segment lost 0 bases, leaving 7 bases of the junction unmatched.

The V and J genes are TRBV7-2 and TRBJ1-6; D gene ambiguous. Trimming shortened V by 5 bases and J by 10 bases, and 12 bases separated the two germline ends. Germline V gene sequence: CDR1 SGHTA, CDR2 FQGNSA. CDR3 length equals 13 residues. The CDR3 nucleotides read TGTGCCAGCAGCCCCCGGGAGGCCTCACCCCTCCACTTT. Translated, it gives CASSPREASPLHF. Looking up the rest from reference TRBV7-2 and TRBJ1-6 gives the full variable domain: GAGVSQSPSNKVTEKGKDVELRCDPISGHTALYWYRQSLGQGLEFLIYFQGNSAPDKSGLPSDRFSAERTGGSVSTLTIQRTQQEDSAVYLCASSPREASPLHFGNGTRLTVT.

There are many counts of this clone. V usage is TRBV5-4 and J usage is TRBJ1-1; D gene ambiguous. Trimming left V 4 bases short and J 1 base short, with 11 bases between. The CDR3 totals 14 residues. CDR1 SGHNT and CDR2 YYREEE come from the germline V gene (reference sequence). The CDR3 spells CASSPTPANTEAFF. In DNA, the CDR3 is TGTGCCAGCAGCCCGACACCGGCGAACACTGAAGCTTTCTTT.

The chain uses TRBV11-2 and TRBJ2-7; tentatively, D is TRBD1 (5 bases). V was trimmed by 1 base and J by 2 bases, leaving 9 bases between them. Germline lookup yields CDR1 SGHAT and CDR2 FQNNGV. The CDR3 runs 14 residues. The CDR3 protein is CASSLGAGTYEQYF. The CDR3 region has the DNA TGTGCCAGCAGCTTAGGTGCAGGGACCTACGAGCAGTACTTC.